The TCR beta chain under discussion was sequenced for a study of T cells in localized non-small cell lung cancer. This CDR3 contains 12 residues. Looked up from germline, CDR1 is SGHDT and CDR2 is YYEEEE. V was shortened by 1 base and J by 6 bases, with 7 bases between the two germline ends. Study outcomes and limitations: Investigators sequenced only a single tumor region, leaving heterogeneity possible. Among the tissues sampled, uninvolved adjacent lung had the highest T cell clonality, above tumor.

The protocol was immunoSEQ multiplex PCR, while the TCRdb copy is restricted to in-frame clones and leaves out a portion. Of tens of thousands of clones listed, about 80% were seen once; the top ten hold just under 20%. On this clone itself: Its target is unknown.

This TCR came from a female donor at least 60 years old with stage II squamous cell lung carcinoma. J is TRBJ1-1 and V is TRBV5-6; no definite D call. Sequencing was performed on peripheral blood, taken before any cancer treatment. The CDR3 coding sequence is TGTGCCAGCAGCTTGCGCACAGCTGAAGCTTTCTTT. Translation gives CASSLRTAEAFF. The full variable domain, completed using reference TRBV5-6 and TRBJ1-1, is DAGVTQSPTHLIKTRGQQVTLRCSPKSGHDTVSWYQQALGQGPQFIFQYYEEEERQRGNFPDRFSGHQFPNYSSELNVNALLLGDSALYLCASSLRTAEAFFGQGTRLTVV.